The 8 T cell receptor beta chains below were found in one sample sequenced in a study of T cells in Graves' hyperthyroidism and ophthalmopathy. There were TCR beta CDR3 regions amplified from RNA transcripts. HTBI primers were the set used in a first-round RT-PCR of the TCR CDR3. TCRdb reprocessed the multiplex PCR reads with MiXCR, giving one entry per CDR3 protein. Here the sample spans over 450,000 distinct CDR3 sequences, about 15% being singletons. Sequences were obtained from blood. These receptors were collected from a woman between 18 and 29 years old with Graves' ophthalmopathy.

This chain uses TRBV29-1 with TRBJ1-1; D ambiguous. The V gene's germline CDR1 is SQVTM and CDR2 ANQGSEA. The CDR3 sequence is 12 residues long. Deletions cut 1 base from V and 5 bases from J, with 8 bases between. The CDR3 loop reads CSVEGEETEAFF. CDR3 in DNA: TGCAGCGTTGAAGGGGAAGAGACTGAAGCTTTCTTT.

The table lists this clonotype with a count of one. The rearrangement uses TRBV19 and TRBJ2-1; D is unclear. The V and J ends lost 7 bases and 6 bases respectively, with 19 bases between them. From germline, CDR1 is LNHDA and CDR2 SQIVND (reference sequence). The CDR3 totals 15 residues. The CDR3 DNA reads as TGTGCCAGTACAAATGATCGTCCCAGGCCCAATGAGCAGTTCTTC. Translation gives CASTNDRPRPNEQFF. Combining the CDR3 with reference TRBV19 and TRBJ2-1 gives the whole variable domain DGGITQSPKYLFRKEGQNVTLSCEQNLNHDAMYWYRQDPGQGLRLIYYSQIVNDFQKGDIAEGYSVSREKKESFPLTVTSAQKNPTAFYLCASTNDRPRPNEQFFGPGTRLTVL.

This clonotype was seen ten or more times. The CDR3 loop is CSARVYRNTEAFF. The CDR3 DNA sequence: TGCAGTGCTAGAGTTTACCGGAACACTGAAGCTTTCTTT. The chain carries TRBV20-1 and TRBJ1-1; D gene uncertain. The germline V and J ends were trimmed by 1 base and 1 base, with 7 bases remaining between them. The CDR3 totals 13 residues. Germline V gene sequence: CDR1 DFQATT, CDR2 SNEGSKA (reference sequence).

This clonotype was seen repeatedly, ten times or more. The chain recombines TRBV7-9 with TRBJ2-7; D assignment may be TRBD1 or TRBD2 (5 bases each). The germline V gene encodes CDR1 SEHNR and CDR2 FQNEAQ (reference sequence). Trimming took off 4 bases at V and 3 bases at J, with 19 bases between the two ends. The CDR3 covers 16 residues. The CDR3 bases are TGTGCCAGCAGCTCCCGAGGGCAGGGTCAGGACTACGAGCAGTACTTC. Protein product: CASSSRGQGQDYEQYF.

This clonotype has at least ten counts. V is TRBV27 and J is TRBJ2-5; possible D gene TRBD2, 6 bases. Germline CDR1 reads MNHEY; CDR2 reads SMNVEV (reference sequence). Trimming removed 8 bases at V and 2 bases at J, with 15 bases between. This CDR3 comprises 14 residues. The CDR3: CASRTRDSQETQYF. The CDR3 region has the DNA TGTGCCAGCCGAACCCGGGACTCGCAAGAGACCCAGTACTTC.

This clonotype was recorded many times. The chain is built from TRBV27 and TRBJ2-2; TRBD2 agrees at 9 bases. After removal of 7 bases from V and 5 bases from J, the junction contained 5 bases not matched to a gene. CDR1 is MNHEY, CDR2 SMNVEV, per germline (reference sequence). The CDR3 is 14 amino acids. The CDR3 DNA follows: TGTGCCAGCAAGATGGCGGGAGGGACCGGGGAGCTGTTTTTT. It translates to CASKMAGGTGELFF.

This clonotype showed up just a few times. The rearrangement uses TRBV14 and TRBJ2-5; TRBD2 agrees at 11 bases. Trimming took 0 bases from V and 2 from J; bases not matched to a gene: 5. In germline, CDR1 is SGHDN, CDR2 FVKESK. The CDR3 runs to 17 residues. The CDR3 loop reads CASSQDPPSGRQETQYF. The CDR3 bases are TGTGCCAGCAGCCAAGATCCACCTAGCGGGAGGCAAGAGACCCAGTACTTC.

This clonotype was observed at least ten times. CDR3 residues: CSAKVTLQRTEAFF. Here the CDR3 DNA reads TGCAGTGCCAAAGTCACGTTGCAGCGCACTGAAGCTTTCTTT. This rearrangement joins TRBV20-1 to TRBJ1-1; no clear D gene. Trimming took off 6 bases at V and 4 bases at J, with 18 bases between the two ends. Per germline, CDR1 DFQATT and CDR2 SNEGSKA (reference sequence). This CDR3 is built from 14 residues.